Listed here are 29 T cell receptor beta chains from one sample, sequenced in a study of blood T cell repertoires in COVID-19. This table comes from immunoSEQ multiplex PCR, and its TCRdb copy is limited to in-frame clones, with some not included. The table has 110,000 or so clones, roughly nine tenths seen once. What was sequenced was peripheral blood. These TCRs come from a human donor in a cohort sampled during active COVID-19.

The chain recombines TRBV5-1 with TRBJ1-2; D gene ambiguous. Germline CDR1 reads SGHRS; CDR2 reads YFSETQ. V was pared by 5 bases and J by 4 bases, with 12 bases between. The CDR3 extends over 13 amino acids. The CDR3 here is CASRPGGLYGYTF. Written as DNA, the CDR3 is TGCGCCAGCAGACCCGGAGGGCTCTATGGCTACACCTTC.

V is TRBV10-3 and J is TRBJ1-2, with 7 bases aligning to TRBD1. Trimming took 7 bases from V and 7 from J; bases not matched to a gene: 9. The CDR3 runs to 13 residues. CDR1 ENHRY and CDR2 SYGVKD come from the germline V gene. The DNA for the CDR3 is TGTGCCATCACCGACAGGGCGCCTCGTGGCTACACCTTC. It translates to CAITDRAPRGYTF.

The chain couples TRBV7-8 to TRBJ1-2; D might be TRBD1 (6 bases). Germline loops: CDR1 SGHVS, CDR2 FQNEAQ. The germline V and J ends were trimmed by 1 base and 4 bases, with 10 bases remaining between them. The CDR3 totals 14 residues. The CDR3 DNA is TGTGCCAGCAGCTTAGGACAGGTCCTCTATGGCTACACCTTC. Its protein is CASSLGQVLYGYTF.

This CDR3 is CASSYSGTSGGYEQFF. The CDR3 region has the DNA TGTGCCAGCAGCTACTCCGGGACTAGCGGGGGGTATGAGCAGTTCTTC. The chain is built from TRBV7-9 and TRBJ2-1, with TRBD2 matching 15 bases. Germline loops: CDR1 SEHNR, CDR2 FQNEAQ (reference sequence). The J segment lost 8 bases and the V segment lost 4 bases, leaving 6 bases of the junction unmatched. The CDR3 sequence is 16 residues long.

This chain connects TRBV19 to TRBJ2-2; 10 bases agree with TRBD1. Germline lookup yields CDR1 LNHDA and CDR2 SQIVND (reference sequence). V was clipped by 6 bases and J by 0 bases; unmatched bases: 7. This CDR3 region has 17 residues. CDR3 bases: TGTGCCAGTAGCCGGGACAGGGGTTTCGCGAACACCGGGGAGCTGTTTTTT. It yields the protein CASSRDRGFANTGELFF.

The chain combines TRBV5-1 with TRBJ2-6; D gene ambiguous. The CDR3 has 15 residues. The ends were cut back, 2 bases at V and 4 bases at J, with 10 bases in the middle. The germline V gene encodes CDR1 SGHRS and CDR2 YFSETQ. The CDR3 here is CASSLTLGGANVLTF. CDR3 in DNA: TGCGCCAGCAGCTTAACCCTAGGAGGGGCCAACGTCCTGACTTTC.

CDR3 bases: TGTGCCAGCAGCTTACTTGGCCGCGGGACTAGCGGGGGCCTCAGGGAGACCCAGTACTTC. The encoded protein is CASSLLGRGTSGGLRETQYF. The chain employs TRBV7-3 and TRBJ2-5, with 14 positions matching TRBD2. The germline CDR1 and CDR2 sequences are SGHTA and FQGTGA. V shed 2 bases, J shed 5 bases, and the junction held 16 bases outside the gene matches. The CDR3 loop spans 20 amino acids.

The chain is built from TRBV18 and TRBJ2-1; weak D call: TRBD1 (6 bases). In germline, CDR1 is KGHSH, CDR2 LQKENI. The CDR3 runs 12 residues. Trimming shortened V by 4 bases and J by 6 bases, and 7 bases separated the two germline ends. The CDR3 DNA sequence: TGTGCCAGCTCACTACAGGGCAATGAGCAGTTCTTC. Translated: CASSLQGNEQFF. The variable domain in full, completed from reference TRBV18 and TRBJ2-1, reads NAGVMQNPRHLVRRRGQEARLRCSPMKGHSHVYWYRQLPEEGLKFMVYLQKENIIDESGMPKERFSAEFPKEGPSILRIQQVVRGDSAAYFCASSLQGNEQFFGPGTRLTVL.

This chain joins TRBV10-1 and TRBJ2-1; 12 positions match TRBD2. V lost 3 bases and J lost 8; bases outside the gene matches: 8. CDR3 length: 16 residues. Per the germline V gene, CDR1 is WNHNN and CDR2 is SYGVQD (reference sequence). The CDR3 loop reads CASSERSASGRDEQFF. DNA of the CDR3: TGCGCCAGCAGTGAAAGGTCGGCTAGCGGGAGGGATGAGCAGTTCTTC.

This chain links TRBV7-3 with TRBJ1-2; TRBD1 aligns across 10 bases. CDR3 length equals 16 residues. CDR1 and CDR2 (germline): SGHTA, FQGTGA. V lost 4 bases and J lost 5; bases outside the gene matches: 10. The CDR3: CASSSARQGAGYGYTF. The CDR3 DNA sequence: TGTGCCAGCAGCTCAGCCCGACAGGGGGCCGGGTATGGCTACACCTTC.

The V gene is TRBV15, the J gene TRBJ1-4; possibly TRBD1 for D (5 bases). The CDR3 extends over 14 amino acids. Germline V gene sequence: CDR1 LNHNV, CDR2 YYDKDF (reference sequence). The V and J ends lost 1 base and 5 bases respectively, with 8 bases between them. The CDR3 reads CATSRGQGNEKLFF. The CDR3, as DNA: TGTGCCACCAGCAGAGGGCAGGGAAATGAAAAACTGTTTTTT.

V gene TRBV5-5 combines with J gene TRBJ1-5; D is perhaps TRBD1 (5 bases). CDR1 is SGHKS, CDR2 YYEKEE, per germline (reference sequence). The CDR3 totals 16 residues. Trimming removed 1 base at V and 4 bases at J, with 15 bases between. The CDR3 bases are TGTGCCAGCAGCTTGTATCCCGGCGGGGGTAATCAGCCCCAGCATTTT. Translated: CASSLYPGGGNQPQHF.

J is TRBJ1-1 and V is TRBV11-3; D remains unclear. Germline V gene data show CDR1 as SGHNT and CDR2 as YENEEA. There are 15 residues in the CDR3. The ends were cut back, 2 bases at V and 1 base at J, with 11 bases in the middle. CDR3 nucleotides: TGTGCCAGCAGCTTAAGGCACAGATCGAACACTGAAGCTTTCTTT. It translates to CASSLRHRSNTEAFF.

This chain joins TRBV19 and TRBJ2-2; 13 bases are shared with TRBD2. The CDR3 sequence is 17 residues long. J gave up 6 bases and V 5 bases, and 9 bases lay outside the gene matches. Germline CDR1 is LNHDA and CDR2 is SQIVND (reference sequence). Here the CDR3 reads CASSPARLAGGPGELFF. The CDR3, as DNA: TGTGCCAGTAGTCCGGCCCGACTAGCGGGAGGTCCCGGGGAGCTGTTTTTT.

This clone showed up just once. The chain recombines TRBV19 with TRBJ1-4, with 9 bases matching TRBD1. This CDR3 contains 13 residues. V shed 10 bases and J 6 bases; nucleotides not matched to a gene: 6. Germline loops: CDR1 LNHDA, CDR2 SQIVND (reference sequence). CDR3 nucleotides: TGTGCCACATGGGACAGGGCACATGAAAAACTGTTTTTT. Translated, it gives CATWDRAHEKLFF.

The J gene is TRBJ1-2, the V gene TRBV5-4; 9 bases align to TRBD1. The CDR3 length is 13 residues. The V and J ends lost 4 bases and 7 bases, in that order; junction bases with no gene match: 5. Germline CDR1 and CDR2: SGHNT and YYREEE (reference sequence). Here the CDR3 reads CASSLQGAFGYTF. Here the CDR3 DNA reads TGTGCCAGCAGCCTACAGGGGGCATTTGGCTACACCTTC.

Turning to this clone: At one end the junction does not follow the germline gene, possibly because of a read error. The V call is TRBV29-1, the J call TRBJ2-4, with 7 positions matching TRBD1. Germline V gene data show CDR1 as SQVTM and CDR2 as ANQGSEA. The CDR3 loop spans 10 amino acids. The CDR3 region has the DNA TGCAGCGTAGAGGGACAGCCTACGGACTTC. It yields the protein CSVEGQPTDF.

This sequence joins TRBV9 and TRBJ1-2, with 8 bases lining up with TRBD1. J lost 3 bases, V lost 2 bases, and 6 bases had no gene match. Germline-derived CDR1 and CDR2 are SGDLS and YYNGEE. The CDR3 runs 15 residues. In nucleotides, the CDR3 is TGTGCCAGCAGCGTTAATGGACAGGGAGACTATGGCTACACCTTC. Its translation: CASSVNGQGDYGYTF.

To note about this clone: The sample has other DNA sequences that encode this CDR3 too. The chain uses TRBV5-1 and TRBJ1-1; D gene unclear. This CDR3 has 15 residues. Germline V gene lookup returns CDR1 SGHRS and CDR2 YFSETQ. V lost 4 bases to trimming and J lost 0 bases, with 13 bases between them. The CDR3, as DNA: TGCGCCAGCAGCCTCCGGACGGGGATGAACACTGAAGCTTTCTTT. Translating gives CASSLRTGMNTEAFF.

This rearrangement joins TRBV4-2 to TRBJ2-3; 15 bases line up with TRBD2. Germline V lookup: CDR1 LGHNA, CDR2 YNFKEQ. This CDR3 is built from 18 residues. V gave up 1 base and J gave up 3 bases; unmatched junction bases: 5. In DNA form, the CDR3 reads TGTGCCAGCAGCCAAGCTCTGGGACTAGCGGGAGGAACAGATACGCAGTATTTT. Translated: CASSQALGLAGGTDTQYF.

The V and J genes are TRBV4-1 and TRBJ1-5; D is unclear. V lost 0 bases, J lost 7 bases, and 10 bases lay in between. The CDR3 consists of 14 residues. Germline CDR1 is MGHRA and CDR2 is YSYEKL. CDR3 bases: TGCGCCAGCAGCCAAGATTTGGCCCCCCAGCCCCAGCATTTT. Amino acid sequence: CASSQDLAPQPQHF.

The V gene is TRBV12-5, the J gene TRBJ2-1; D gene unclear. With 1 base removed from V and 13 bases from J, the gap between germline ends came to 8 bases. Germline V gives CDR1 LGHNT, CDR2 FRNRAP. This CDR3 contains 11 residues. The CDR3 region has the DNA TGTGCTAGTGGTTTGGGTCCCTCCCAGTTCTTC. This encodes CASGLGPSQFF.

The chain joins TRBV28 to TRBJ2-1; D gene ambiguous. The V gene lost 1 base and the J gene lost 4 bases, with 11 bases spanning the gap. Germline V gene sequence: CDR1 MDHEN, CDR2 SYDVKM. This CDR3 region has 15 residues. The CDR3 region has the DNA TGTGCCAGCAGTTTATCGTACTCGGGTTACAATGAGCAGTTCTTC. Translating gives CASSLSYSGYNEQFF. Full variable domain (remainder filled in from reference TRBV28 and TRBJ2-1): DVKVTQSSRYLVKRTGEKVFLECVQDMDHENMFWYRQDPGLGLRLIYFSYDVKMKEKGDIPEGYSVSREKKERFSLILESASTNQTSMYLCASSLSYSGYNEQFFGPGTRLTVL.

This clone came up once. This sequence joins TRBV6-5 and TRBJ2-3; 8 positions agree with TRBD2. This CDR3 has 15 residues. The trim removed 5 bases at V and 2 bases at J, leaving 6 bases unmatched. Germline V gives CDR1 MNHEY, CDR2 SVGAGI. The CDR3 DNA reads as TGTGCCAGCAGTCAGGGACTAGTCGCCACAGATACGCAGTATTTT. Its protein product is CASSQGLVATDTQYF.

The J gene is TRBJ2-2, the V gene TRBV28; 11 bases fit TRBD2. Germline V gene sequence: CDR1 MDHEN, CDR2 SYDVKM. V lost 3 bases to trimming and J lost 2 bases; unmatched junction nucleotides: 11. This CDR3 has 19 amino acids. CDR3 coding DNA: TGTGCCAGCAGTTTCCCATTAGCGGGAGGGTGGGGTAACACCGGGGAGCTGTTTTTT. Amino acid sequence: CASSFPLAGGWGNTGELFF.

The chain links TRBV5-1 to TRBJ2-7; TRBD2 is a possible D gene (7 bases). The V end lost 0 bases, the J end lost 4 bases, and 14 bases lay between the germline ends. CDR3 length: 15 residues. Germline CDR1 SGHRS, CDR2 YFSETQ. Written as DNA, the CDR3 is TGCGCCAGCAGCTTGGTAGTAGGGGGAGGGTACGAGCAGTACTTC. This sequence encodes CASSLVVGGGYEQYF.

V and J are TRBV19 and TRBJ2-3; TRBD2 agrees at 12 bases. In germline, CDR1 is LNHDA, CDR2 SQIVND (reference sequence). V lost 7 bases, J lost 4 bases, and 9 bases stayed unmatched. The CDR3 sequence is 16 residues long. CDR3 sequence (DNA): TGTGCCAGTAAACGTACGACTAGCGGGAGCGCAGATACGCAGTATTTT. It codes for CASKRTTSGSADTQYF.

This clone was detected only once. The rearrangement uses TRBV10-1 and TRBJ2-2, with a tentative D call TRBD1 (6 bases). CDR3 length equals 15 residues. Looked up from germline, CDR1 is WNHNN and CDR2 is SYGVQD (reference sequence). Trimming removed 6 bases from V and 1 base from J, with 12 bases in between. The CDR3 DNA reads as TGCGCCAGCAGCCGAGACAGGCGGAACACCGGGGAGCTGTTTTTT. It translates to CASSRDRRNTGELFF.

The chain links TRBV6-4 to TRBJ2-3; tentatively, D is TRBD2 (7 bases). The V gene lost 8 bases and the J gene lost 3 bases, with 15 bases spanning the gap. Germline V gene data show CDR1 as MRHNA and CDR2 as SNTAGT. There are 14 residues in the CDR3. CDR3 sequence (DNA): TGTGCCAGCTCTGGAGGGGGGGAAACAGATACGCAGTATTTT. Its translation is CASSGGGETDTQYF.